This TCR beta chain was captured in a study of blood T cell repertoires in COVID-19. Trimming removed 3 bases at V and 3 bases at J, with 3 bases between. The CDR3 covers 12 residues. The germline CDR1 and CDR2 sequences are MDHEN and SYDVKM. Profiled with immunoSEQ multiplex PCR; TCRdb holds only in-frame clones, not every one. This sample has some 60,000 clones, with approximately 80% found just once. The chain uses TRBV28 and TRBJ1-3; no firm D call. This TCR was sampled from a woman of 80 years or more with active or convalescent COVID-19. The specimen sequenced was peripheral blood. The CDR3, as DNA: TGTGCCAGCAGTTTGAGTGGAAACACCATATATTTT. It specifies CASSLSGNTIYF.